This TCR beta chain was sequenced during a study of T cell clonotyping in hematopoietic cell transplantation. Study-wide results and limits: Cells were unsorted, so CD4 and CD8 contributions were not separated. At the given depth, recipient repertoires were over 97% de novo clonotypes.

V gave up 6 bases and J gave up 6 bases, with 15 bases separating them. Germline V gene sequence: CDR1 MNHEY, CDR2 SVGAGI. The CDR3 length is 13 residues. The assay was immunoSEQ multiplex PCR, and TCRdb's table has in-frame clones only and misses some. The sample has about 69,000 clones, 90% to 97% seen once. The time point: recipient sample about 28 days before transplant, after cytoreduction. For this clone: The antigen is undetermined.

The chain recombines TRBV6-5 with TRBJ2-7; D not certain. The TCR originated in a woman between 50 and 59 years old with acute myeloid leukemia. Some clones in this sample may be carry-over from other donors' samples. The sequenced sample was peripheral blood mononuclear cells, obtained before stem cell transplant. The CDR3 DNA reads TGTGCCAGCAGAGACGTCCCCCGGGCCGAGCAGTACTTC. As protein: CASRDVPRAEQYF.